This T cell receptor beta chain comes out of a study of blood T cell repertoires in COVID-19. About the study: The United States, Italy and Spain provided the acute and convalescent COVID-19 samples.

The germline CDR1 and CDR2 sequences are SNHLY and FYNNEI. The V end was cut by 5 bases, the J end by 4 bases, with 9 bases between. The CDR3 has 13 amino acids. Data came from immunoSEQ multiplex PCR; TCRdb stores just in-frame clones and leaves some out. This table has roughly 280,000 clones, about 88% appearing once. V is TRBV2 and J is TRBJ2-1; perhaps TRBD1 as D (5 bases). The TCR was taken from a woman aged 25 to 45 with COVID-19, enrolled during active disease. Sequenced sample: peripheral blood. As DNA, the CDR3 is TGTGCCAGCAGTCTACAGGTTTACAATGAGCAGTTCTTC. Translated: CASSLQVYNEQFF.